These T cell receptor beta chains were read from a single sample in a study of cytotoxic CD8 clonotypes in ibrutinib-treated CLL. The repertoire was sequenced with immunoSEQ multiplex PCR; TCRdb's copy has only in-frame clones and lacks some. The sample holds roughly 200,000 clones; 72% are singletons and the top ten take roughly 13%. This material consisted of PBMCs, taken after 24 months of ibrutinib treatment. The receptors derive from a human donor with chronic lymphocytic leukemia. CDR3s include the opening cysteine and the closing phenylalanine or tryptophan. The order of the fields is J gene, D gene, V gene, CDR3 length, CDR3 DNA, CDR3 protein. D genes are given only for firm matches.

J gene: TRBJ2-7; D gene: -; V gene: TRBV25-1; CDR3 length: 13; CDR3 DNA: TGTGCCAGCACCGGACAGAGTGCCTACGAGCAGTACTTC; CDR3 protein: CASTGQSAYEQYF
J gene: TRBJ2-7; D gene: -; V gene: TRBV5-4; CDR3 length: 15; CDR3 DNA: TGTGCCAGCAGCTTTTCGACCCGGAACACCTACGAGCAGTACTTC; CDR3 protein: CASSFSTRNTYEQYF
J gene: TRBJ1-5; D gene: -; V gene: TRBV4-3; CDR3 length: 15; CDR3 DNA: TGCGCCAGCAGGGAACAGTGGGGCGGCGGTCAGCCCCAGCATTTT; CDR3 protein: CASREQWGGGQPQHF
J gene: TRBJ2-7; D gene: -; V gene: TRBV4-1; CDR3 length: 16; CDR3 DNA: TGCGCCAGCAGCCAAGCTTCACACAGGGGAGGTGACGAGCAGTACTTC; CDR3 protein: CASSQASHRGGDEQYF
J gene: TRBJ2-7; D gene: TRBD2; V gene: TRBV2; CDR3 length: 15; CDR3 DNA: TGTGCCAGCAGTCCACTCCAGCGGGAGGGCCAAGAGCAGTACTTC; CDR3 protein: CASSPLQREGQEQYF
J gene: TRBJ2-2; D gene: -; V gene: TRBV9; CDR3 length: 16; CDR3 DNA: TGTGCCAGCAGCCCACCTCGTTCTGAGTTTGCCGGGGAGCTGTTTTTT; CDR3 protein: CASSPPRSEFAGELFF
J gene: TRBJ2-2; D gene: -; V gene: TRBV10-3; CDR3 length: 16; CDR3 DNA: TGTGCCATCAGTTCAACTCCGGGACAACTCACCGGGGAGCTGTTTTTT; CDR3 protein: CAISSTPGQLTGELFF
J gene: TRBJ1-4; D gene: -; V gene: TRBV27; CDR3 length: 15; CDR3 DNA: TGTGCCAGCAGTTTATCGGCAGGGAAAGGTGAAAAACTGTTTTTT; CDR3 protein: CASSLSAGKGEKLFF
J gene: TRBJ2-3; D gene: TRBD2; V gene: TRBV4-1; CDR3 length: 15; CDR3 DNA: TGCGCCAGCAGGTGGACTAGCGGGAGCACAGATACGCAGTATTTT; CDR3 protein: CASRWTSGSTDTQYF
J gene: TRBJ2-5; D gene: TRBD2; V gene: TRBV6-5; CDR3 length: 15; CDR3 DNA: TGTGCCAGCAGTTACACTAGCGGGAGTGCCCAGAACCAGTACTTC; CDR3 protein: CASSYTSGSAQNQYF
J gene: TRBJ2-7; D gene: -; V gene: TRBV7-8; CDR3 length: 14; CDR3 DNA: TGTGCCAGCAGCTTTAGCGCCCAAGACTCGGAGCAGTACTTC; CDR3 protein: CASSFSAQDSEQYF